Each of the 29 T cell receptor beta chains below was sequenced from the same sample in a study of CD8 T cells in Susac syndrome (dated by TCRdb to 2018 to 2020). Libraries were prepared through the immunoSEQ multiplex PCR assay. RNA was extracted using the RNeasy kit, and roughly 0.5 to 1 microgram was reverse transcribed with random hexamers. TCRdb reworked the public reads: Q25 trimming with fastp, MiXCR clone assembly, productive beta chains retained. Each record represents a unique CDR3 protein, reported with the most common genes and DNA among its rows. For this sample the table gives over 70,000 distinct CDR3 sequences, of which around 96% were detected only once. The ten largest make up approximately 0.57% of the sample. Sequences were obtained from CD8+ T cells from PBMCs. These receptors originate from a human donor with Susac syndrome.

This chain links TRBV5-1 with TRBJ1-2, with TRBD1 matching over 7 bases. Germline V gene lookup returns CDR1 SGHRS and CDR2 YFSETQ. J gave up 8 bases and V 4 bases, and 5 bases lay outside the gene matches. This CDR3 is built from 12 residues. The CDR3 DNA is TGCGCCAGCAGCATGGGACAGCTGGGCTACACCTTC. Protein: CASSMGQLGYTF.

The chain carries TRBV9 and TRBJ2-7; tentative D call: TRBD2 (5 bases). Germline values: CDR1 SGDLS, CDR2 YYNGEE. The CDR3 runs to 13 residues. Trimming took off 4 bases at V and 3 bases at J, with 11 bases between the two ends. The CDR3 bases are TGTGCCAGCAGCCCAGGAGGTTACTACGAGCAGTACTTC. Its translation: CASSPGGYYEQYF.

The chain couples TRBV27 to TRBJ2-5, with 8 bases lining up with TRBD1. The V segment lost 4 bases and the J segment 5 bases; nucleotides outside the gene matches: 9. This CDR3 region has 15 residues. Germline lookup yields CDR1 MNHEY and CDR2 SMNVEV (reference sequence). The CDR3: CASSSMAGGLETQYF. In DNA form, the CDR3 reads TGTGCCAGCAGTTCAATGGCAGGGGGCTTGGAGACCCAGTACTTC.

The chain has TRBV4-1 and TRBJ2-1, with D perhaps given as TRBD1 or TRBD2 (6 bases each). The CDR3 is made up of 15 amino acids. Germline V gives CDR1 MGHRA, CDR2 YSYEKL. Trimming removed 1 base at V and 7 bases at J, with 14 bases between. Written as DNA, the CDR3 is TGCGCCAGCAGCCAAGGGGGGGCTGAGGGGAATGAGCAGTTCTTC. Its protein product is CASSQGGAEGNEQFF.

The J gene is TRBJ1-4, the V gene TRBV29-1; D unclear. Trimming cost V 5 bases and J 0 bases, with 19 bases left between them. The germline gives CDR1 SQVTM, CDR2 ANQGSEA. The CDR3 spans 17 residues. The DNA for the CDR3 is TGCAGCGTTTTGGCACGGGCCAATTTTCCAACTAATGAAAAACTGTTTTTT. This sequence encodes CSVLARANFPTNEKLFF. The full variable domain, its missing parts supplied by reference TRBV29-1 and TRBJ1-4, is SAVISQKPSRDICQRGTSLTIQCQVDSQVTMMFWYRQQPGQSLTLIATANQGSEATYESGFVIDKFPISRPNLTFSTLTVSNMSPEDSSIYLCSVLARANFPTNEKLFFGSGTQLSVL.

The CDR3: CASSEYGDGYTF. For the CDR3, the DNA is TGTGCCAGCAGTGAATACGGGGATGGCTACACCTTC. The chain recombines TRBV25-1 with TRBJ1-2; D is unclear. The CDR3 is 12 residues long. V dropped 0 bases and J dropped 6 bases, with 5 bases sitting between them. The germline gives CDR1 MGHDK, CDR2 SYGVNS.

The rearrangement links TRBV29-1 to TRBJ1-2; a possible D gene is TRBD1 (6 bases). V dropped 5 bases and J dropped 3 bases, with 13 bases sitting between them. Germline CDR1 and CDR2: SQVTM and ANQGSEA. The CDR3 is 13 amino acids. The CDR3: CSVITGNDYGYTF. The CDR3 nucleotides are TGCAGCGTTATAACAGGGAACGACTATGGCTACACCTTC.

The CDR3 here is CSARDGGSGTGELFF. The CDR3 DNA reads TGCAGTGCTAGAGATGGAGGATCGGGCACCGGGGAGCTGTTTTTT. The V gene is TRBV20-1, the J gene TRBJ2-2; D possibly corresponds to TRBD2 (5 bases). The ends were cut back, 0 bases at V and 4 bases at J, with 12 bases in the middle. The CDR3 runs to 15 residues. Germline CDR1 reads DFQATT; CDR2 reads SNEGSKA (reference sequence).

The chain recombines TRBV30 with TRBJ1-1; 10 bases fit TRBD1. Looked up from germline, CDR1 is GTSNPN and CDR2 is SVGIG (reference sequence). V shed 4 bases and J 1 base; nucleotides not matched to a gene: 9. The CDR3 has 16 residues. The CDR3 loop reads CAWKTRDRGANTEAFF. Here the CDR3 DNA reads TGTGCCTGGAAAACGCGGGACAGGGGCGCGAACACTGAAGCTTTCTTT. The full variable domain, in which reference TRBV30 and TRBJ1-1 provide the parts outside the CDR3, is SQTIHQWPATLVQPVGSPLSLECTVEGTSNPNLYWYRQAAGRGLQLLFYSVGIGQISSEVPQNLSASRPQDRQFILSSKKLLLSDSGFYLCAWKTRDRGANTEAFFGQGTRLTVV.

The chain combines TRBV20-1 with TRBJ2-7, with no clear D. Germline loops: CDR1 DFQATT, CDR2 SNEGSKA (reference sequence). V lost 2 bases and J lost 3, with 14 bases in between. The CDR3 consists of 14 residues. DNA of the CDR3: TGCAGTGCTAGACCCCGTACCACCCACTACGAGCAGTACTTC. Translating it yields CSARPRTTHYEQYF.

The chain couples TRBV30 to TRBJ2-1; D is possibly TRBD1 (6 bases). CDR3 length: 13 residues. Germline assignment: CDR1 GTSNPN and CDR2 SVGIG (reference sequence). The V end was cut by 0 bases, the J end by 7 bases, with 10 bases between. The CDR3 region is CAWSVGARNEQFF. DNA for the CDR3: TGTGCCTGGAGTGTGGGGGCCAGGAATGAGCAGTTCTTC.

The chain recombines TRBV18 with TRBJ2-7; no definite D call. The length of the CDR3 is 12 residues. V lost 6 bases to trimming and J lost 7 bases, with 13 bases between them. The germline V gene encodes CDR1 KGHSH and CDR2 LQKENI. The CDR3, as DNA: TGTGCCAGCTCCCCTGAAAAGAGGGAGCAGTACTTC. Its translation is CASSPEKREQYF.

This clonotype occurred once. The genes are TRBV4-2 and TRBJ2-2; D remains unclear. The CDR3 has 15 amino acids. CDR1 and CDR2 from the germline V gene are LGHNA and YNFKEQ. The germline V and J ends were trimmed by 0 bases and 4 bases, with 9 bases remaining between them. In nucleotides, the CDR3 is TGTGCCAGCAGCCAAGACTGGACCCTCACCGGGGAGCTGTTTTTT. Translated, it gives CASSQDWTLTGELFF.

This clonotype was seen only once. The rearrangement links TRBV13 to TRBJ2-5; a possible D gene is TRBD1 (8 bases). CDR1 and CDR2 from the germline V gene are PRHDT and FYEKMQ (reference sequence). The CDR3 runs to 16 residues. The V and J ends lost 5 bases and 1 base respectively, with 17 bases between them. Written as DNA, the CDR3 is TGTGCCAGCAGCAGCGGACAGGGAGGGTTCCAAGAGACCCAGTACTTC. This codes for CASSSGQGGFQETQYF.

This clonotype was recorded only once. The V gene is TRBV7-9, the J gene TRBJ1-4; D call uncertain. The CDR3 runs to 13 residues. Germline V gene data show CDR1 as SEHNR and CDR2 as FQNEAQ (reference sequence). Trimming shortened V by 3 bases and J by 0 bases, and 2 bases separated the two germline ends. CDR3 in DNA: TGTGCCAGCAGCTTTCCAACTAATGAAAAACTGTTTTTT. It is translated as CASSFPTNEKLFF.

This clonotype was detected only once. This chain uses TRBV12-3 or TRBV12-4 with TRBJ2-3; no clear D. Trimming removed 2 bases at V and 0 bases at J, with 3 bases between. The CDR3 extends over 13 amino acids. In DNA form, the CDR3 reads TGTGCCAGCAGTTTATATAGCACAGATACGCAGTATTTT. It codes for CASSLYSTDTQYF.

V is TRBV20-1 and J is TRBJ2-7; D remains unclear. The germline V gene has CDR1 DFQATT and CDR2 SNEGSKA (reference sequence). Trimming stripped 5 bases from V and 7 bases from J, with 9 bases between. CDR3 length equals 10 residues. CDR3 nucleotides: TGCAGTGCTCCTCTGAGGGAGCAGTACTTC. Encoded protein: CSAPLREQYF.

CDR3 sequence (DNA): TGTGCCAGCAGCTCAATAAACAATGAGCAGTTCTTC. It translates to CASSSINNEQFF. The chain carries TRBV7-9 and TRBJ2-1; the D is unclear. Per germline, CDR1 SEHNR and CDR2 FQNEAQ (reference sequence). V gave up 4 bases and J gave up 5 bases, with 6 bases separating them. This CDR3 spans 12 amino acids.

The J gene is TRBJ2-7, the V gene TRBV4-3; TRBD1 matches 7 bases. Trimming took 0 bases from V and 4 from J; bases not matched to a gene: 9. This CDR3 spans 16 amino acids. Germline V gene sequence: CDR1 LGHNA, CDR2 YSLEER. In DNA form, the CDR3 reads TGCGCCAGCAGCCAAGATGGAGAACAGGGGCTTTACGAGCAGTACTTC. Translation: CASSQDGEQGLYEQYF.

The chain is built from TRBV19 and TRBJ1-1, with a possible D match to TRBD1 (6 bases). Germline V CDR1 and CDR2: LNHDA, SQIVND (reference sequence). The CDR3 totals 15 residues. Trimming shortened V by 3 bases and J by 0 bases, and 11 bases separated the two germline ends. The CDR3 region is CASSIETGMNTEAFF. The CDR3 DNA reads TGTGCCAGTAGTATTGAGACAGGCATGAACACTGAAGCTTTCTTT.

The chain employs TRBV7-3 and TRBJ1-1; D may be TRBD1 (5 bases). This CDR3 has 14 residues. CDR1 and CDR2 (germline): SGHTA, FQGTGA. The V and J ends lost 5 bases and 0 bases respectively, with 10 bases between them. The CDR3, as DNA: TGTGCCAGCAGCCCGGGGACCATGAACACTGAAGCTTTCTTT. Protein sequence: CASSPGTMNTEAFF.

The chain is built from TRBV7-2 and TRBJ2-7, with D possibly being TRBD1 (7 bases). CDR1 is SGHTA and CDR2 is FQGNSA in the germline V gene. V lost 2 bases and J 5 bases, leaving 25 bases between the germline ends. The CDR3 extends over 18 amino acids. The CDR3 DNA reads as TGTGCCAGCAGCTTATTGGGGAGGAACAGGGGCTGGGAGAACGAGCAGTACTTC. Translating gives CASSLLGRNRGWENEQYF.

J is TRBJ2-1 and V is TRBV11-2; either TRBD1 or TRBD2 may supply D (6 bases each). This CDR3 comprises 16 residues. With 4 bases removed from V and 4 bases from J, the gap between germline ends came to 17 bases. Germline V CDR1 and CDR2: SGHAT, FQNNGV. The CDR3, as DNA: TGTGCCAGCAGCTCCACCCGGGGGCGCCGGTACAATGAGCAGTTCTTC. Encoded protein: CASSSTRGRRYNEQFF.

The rearrangement uses TRBV29-1 and TRBJ1-1, with D unclear. The ends were cut back, 8 bases at V and 11 bases at J, with 9 bases in the middle. Germline CDR1 is SQVTM and CDR2 is ANQGSEA. This CDR3 region has 8 residues. The CDR3 DNA sequence: TGCAGCCTTCCTCCCGCTTTCTTT. It specifies CSLPPAFF.

The V call is TRBV2, the J call TRBJ2-5; D possibly corresponds to TRBD2 (7 bases). Germline-derived CDR1 and CDR2 are SNHLY and FYNNEI. V was shortened by 3 bases and J by 4 bases, with 21 bases between the two germline ends. This CDR3 region has 17 residues. The CDR3 DNA is TGTGCCAGCAGTGACAGGGGAGGGAATGGAGAAGGAGAGACCCAGTACTTC. Translated, it gives CASSDRGGNGEGETQYF.

The sample holds one count of this clonotype. The chain joins TRBV7-9 to TRBJ1-1; tentatively, D is TRBD1 (6 bases). The CDR3 is 15 amino acids. Looked up from germline, CDR1 is SEHNR and CDR2 is FQNEAQ (reference sequence). Between the trimmed V and J ends, which lost 1 base and 4 bases, there was a span of 13 bases. CDR3 in amino acids: CASSLGAGVSTEAFF. CDR3 coding DNA: TGTGCCAGCAGCTTAGGGGCAGGGGTGTCCACTGAAGCTTTCTTT. Together with reference TRBV7-9 and TRBJ1-1, the CDR3 gives the full variable domain: DTGVSQNPRHKITKRGQNVTFRCDPISEHNRLYWYRQTLGQGPEFLTYFQNEAQLEKSRLLSDRFSAERPKGSFSTLEIQRTEQGDSAMYLCASSLGAGVSTEAFFGQGTRLTVV.

The chain employs TRBV29-1 and TRBJ2-7; D is perhaps TRBD1 (6 bases). Looked up from germline, CDR1 is SQVTM and CDR2 is ANQGSEA. The germline V and J ends were trimmed by 6 bases and 5 bases, with 17 bases remaining between them. The CDR3 totals 13 residues. Here the CDR3 DNA reads TGCAGCGTCGAGAACCCAACAGGGAACGAGCAGTACTTC. Translating it yields CSVENPTGNEQYF.

This chain joins TRBV20-1 and TRBJ2-7, with D tentatively TRBD1 (7 bases). From germline, CDR1 is DFQATT and CDR2 SNEGSKA (reference sequence). This CDR3 contains 13 residues. V was trimmed by 1 base and J by 3 bases, leaving 10 bases between them. CDR3 region: CSARARDSYEQYF. CDR3 nucleotide sequence: TGCAGTGCTAGAGCGCGGGACAGCTACGAGCAGTACTTC.

The rearrangement joins TRBV20-1 to TRBJ1-2, with D perhaps matching TRBD1 (5 bases). The V gene lost 1 base and the J gene lost 3 bases, with 9 bases spanning the gap. CDR3 size: 13 residues. Germline V gene sequence: CDR1 DFQATT, CDR2 SNEGSKA (reference sequence). The CDR3 sequence is CSARGRGDYGYTF. The CDR3 nucleotides are TGCAGTGCTAGAGGTAGGGGTGACTATGGCTACACCTTC.